This TCR beta chain was sequenced in a study of glioma-infiltrating T cells after dendritic cell vaccination. Notes on the study in general: Few patients contributed both blood and tumor specimens.

With respect to this clone: What it binds is unknown.

Primers: 60 V beta forward and 13 J beta reverse. Clones were read by immunoSEQ multiplex PCR, and TCRdb kept only the in-frame ones, dropping some. The sample records over 90,000 clones, less than 90% being singletons. Time point specified: after dendritic cell vaccination, including at tumor progression/relapse. Before vaccination, two weeks after the third vaccination, and at progression, PBMC were collected. The sequences come from blood, collected after dendritic cell vaccination. This sequence originates from a human donor with glioblastoma.

The CDR3 region is CASSQDRADTEAFF. For the CDR3, the DNA is TGCGCCAGCAGCCAGGACAGGGCCGACACTGAAGCTTTCTTT. The chain uses TRBV5-1 and TRBJ1-1, with TRBD1 matching over 8 bases. J lost 3 bases, V lost 4 bases, and 5 bases had no gene match. There are 14 residues in the CDR3. Per the germline V gene, CDR1 is SGHRS and CDR2 is YFSETQ.